The 12 T cell receptor beta chains listed next were all sequenced from one sample in a study of cytomegalovirus exposure and HLA in healthy donors. The PCR used 60 Vbeta and 13 Jbeta primers. Assay used: immunoSEQ multiplex PCR; TCRdb lists only in-frame clones, some missing. The data contain roughly 180,000 clones, 75% to 85% of them singletons. Material: PBMCs. The receptors were sampled from a girl aged 2 to 9 in good health and CMV-seropositive.

This chain uses TRBV5-4 with TRBJ2-1; 8 positions agree with TRBD1. In germline, CDR1 is SGHNT, CDR2 YYREEE (reference sequence). This CDR3 is built from 14 residues. The V and J ends lost 0 bases and 10 bases, in that order; junction bases with no gene match: 6. CDR3 sequence: CASSLETGAEEQFF. The CDR3, as DNA: TGTGCCAGCAGCTTGGAGACAGGGGCGGAGGAGCAGTTCTTC.

The chain employs TRBV4-1 and TRBJ1-2; D call uncertain. This CDR3 has 14 residues. Per the germline V gene, CDR1 is MGHRA and CDR2 is YSYEKL. With 4 bases removed from V and 7 bases from J, the gap between germline ends came to 16 bases. CDR3 coding DNA: TGCGCCAGCAGCCCCAGCACGACAATTCGTGGCTACACCTTC. Translating gives CASSPSTTIRGYTF.

The chain uses TRBV4-1 and TRBJ1-2; the D is unclear. V lost 0 bases and J lost 3, with 14 bases in between. The CDR3 spans 16 residues. The germline CDR1 and CDR2 sequences are MGHRA and YSYEKL. CDR3 DNA: TGCGCCAGCAGCCAAGACAGCGGCCCCTGGGACTATGGCTACACCTTC. This encodes CASSQDSGPWDYGYTF.

This clone was seen only once. This chain joins TRBV19 and TRBJ2-7; 8 bases are shared with TRBD2. Germline V lookup: CDR1 LNHDA, CDR2 SQIVND (reference sequence). With V trimmed by 5 bases and J by 5 bases, 8 bases remained unmatched. The CDR3 has 14 residues. The CDR3 here is CASSVAGSTHEQYF. The CDR3 DNA sequence: TGTGCCAGTAGTGTAGCGGGGAGTACACACGAGCAGTACTTC.

The chain carries TRBV6-1 and TRBJ2-5; 8 bases align to TRBD2. V lost 7 bases to trimming and J lost 4 bases; unmatched junction nucleotides: 5. This CDR3 spans 13 amino acids. Germline values: CDR1 MNHNS, CDR2 SASEGT. The CDR3 coding sequence is TGTGCCAGCACCATAAGCGGGAGAGAGACCCAGTACTTC. Translated, it gives CASTISGRETQYF.

The chain has TRBV27 and TRBJ2-2; perhaps TRBD2 as D (6 bases). The V gene's germline CDR1 is MNHEY and CDR2 SMNVEV (reference sequence). This CDR3 has 13 residues. V lost 2 bases and J 5 bases, leaving 6 bases between the germline ends. The CDR3 is CASSLGGTGELFF. CDR3 in DNA: TGTGCCAGCAGTTTAGGGGGGACCGGGGAGCTGTTTTTT.

The rearrangement joins TRBV12-5 to TRBJ1-2; possible D gene TRBD1, 5 bases. There are 14 residues in the CDR3. Between the trimmed V and J ends, which lost 0 bases and 8 bases, there was a span of 13 bases. In germline, CDR1 is LGHNT, CDR2 FRNRAP. This CDR3 reads CASGLVVGPGGYTF. The DNA for the CDR3 is TGTGCTAGTGGTTTGGTGGTCGGGCCAGGGGGCTACACCTTC.

This clone occurred once. This chain links TRBV6-5 with TRBJ2-1, with a possible D match to TRBD1 (6 bases). Trimming pared 4 bases from V and 14 bases from J, leaving 12 bases between. The CDR3 has 11 amino acids. From germline, CDR1 is MNHEY and CDR2 SVGAGI. The CDR3 is CASSFQGSKFF. The CDR3, as DNA: TGTGCCAGCAGTTTCCAGGGGTCCAAGTTCTTC.

This clone was found a few times. The V call is TRBV6-1, the J call TRBJ1-5; D might be TRBD1 (6 bases). CDR3 length: 15 residues. V lost 3 bases, J lost 7 bases, and 16 bases lay in between. Germline CDR1 is MNHNS and CDR2 is SASEGT. The CDR3 loop is CASSDSPEGGQPQHF. CDR3 coding DNA: TGTGCCAGCAGTGATTCCCCAGAAGGGGGACAGCCCCAGCATTTT.

The rearrangement uses TRBV28 and TRBJ1-5; 11 nucleotides match TRBD1. This CDR3 comprises 15 residues. The V gene's germline CDR1 is MDHEN and CDR2 SYDVKM. V lost 6 bases to trimming and J lost 6 bases; unmatched junction nucleotides: 7. Here the CDR3 DNA reads TGTGCCAGCAGGGGGGGGGACAGGGGGGGTCAGCCCCAGCATTTT. Encoded protein: CASRGGDRGGQPQHF.

This clone was seen once. The chain recombines TRBV30 with TRBJ1-4, with D possibly matching TRBD1 (6 bases). This CDR3 spans 16 amino acids. Germline V gives CDR1 GTSNPN, CDR2 SVGIG (reference sequence). V was cut by 1 base and J by 8 bases, with 20 bases left in between. The CDR3 region is CAWSDDRKILGEKLFF. The CDR3 DNA sequence: TGTGCCTGGAGTGACGACAGGAAAATCCTGGGGGAAAAACTGTTTTTT.

This rearrangement joins TRBV6-5 to TRBJ1-2; 10 positions agree with TRBD1. This CDR3 spans 15 amino acids. V lost 6 bases, J lost 2 bases, and 6 bases stayed unmatched. Germline-derived CDR1 and CDR2 are MNHEY and SVGAGI. The CDR3 loop is CASSSGTGVNYGYTF. DNA for the CDR3: TGTGCCAGCAGCTCCGGGACAGGGGTAAACTATGGCTACACCTTC.